A single sample is the source of the 6 T cell receptor beta chains below, sequenced in a study of human T cells and chemical hapten exposure (dated by TCRdb to about 2021). Total RNA was extracted from unfractionated whole blood collected in Tempus Blood RNA tubes. During library preparation, unique molecular identifiers were attached to individual cDNA molecules so that TCRs could be counted quantitatively and reproducibly. The public reads were run again by TCRdb, first through fastp at Q25 and then through MiXCR, and only productive beta chains were kept. Identical CDR3 protein sequences are pooled into one entry, listed with their most common genes and DNA. This sample gives 95,000 to 150,000 distinct CDR3 sequences in total; over 7.5% of them show up just once. The leading ten clones occupy 1.4% of the sample. Sequencing input: whole blood. These TCRs come from a human donor in good health. Some clones in this sample may be carry-over from other donors' samples. Donor details come from another sample of the same person, matched by shared clones.

The CDR3 loop reads CASSTPGRVDQPQHF. CDR3 coding DNA: TGTGCCAGCAGTACCCCGGGCAGGGTCGATCAGCCCCAGCATTTT. V gene TRBV6-2 or TRBV6-3 combines with J gene TRBJ1-5; D possibly corresponds to TRBD1 (5 bases). V dropped 5 bases and J dropped 5 bases, with 16 bases sitting between them. Germline V lookup: CDR1 MNHEY, CDR2 SVGEGT. This CDR3 has 15 amino acids.

This clonotype was seen once. The genes are TRBV5-4 and TRBJ2-7, with 8 nucleotides matching TRBD2. The germline V gene has CDR1 SGHNT and CDR2 YYREEE (reference sequence). V was clipped by 0 bases and J by 2 bases; unmatched bases: 10. The CDR3 runs to 17 residues. The CDR3 region is CASSLGGRSRGAYEQYF. The CDR3 nucleotides read TGTGCCAGCAGCTTGGGCGGGAGGAGTCGGGGGGCCTACGAGCAGTACTTC.

This clonotype was detected many times. The rearrangement joins TRBV7-8 to TRBJ2-1; no reliable D call. This CDR3 spans 14 amino acids. Looked up from germline, CDR1 is SGHVS and CDR2 is FQNEAQ. The germline V and J ends were trimmed by 2 bases and 1 base, with 6 bases remaining between them. The CDR3 sequence is CASSLSGSYNEQFF. CDR3 DNA sequence: TGTGCCAGCAGCTTAAGTGGGTCCTACAATGAGCAGTTCTTC.

The chain's CDR3 is CASSEGPSARGGYTF. The DNA of the CDR3 is TGTGCCAGCAGTGAAGGTCCGTCGGCCAGGGGCGGCTACACCTTC. The chain employs TRBV2 and TRBJ1-2, with D possibly TRBD1 on 6 matching bases. V was pared by 1 base and J by 8 bases, with 17 bases between. Germline V gene sequence: CDR1 SNHLY, CDR2 FYNNEI. The CDR3 contains 15 residues.

In its sample, this clonotype was seen many times. The V gene is TRBV6-1, the J gene TRBJ2-5, with TRBD2 matching 12 bases. From germline, CDR1 is MNHNS and CDR2 SASEGT. The junction had 15 bases not matched to a gene; V was cut back by 5 bases and J by 5 bases. This CDR3 spans 18 amino acids. The CDR3 nucleotides read TGTGCCAGCAGTTTTTCGACTAGCGGGAGAAATGGTCGGGAGACCCAGTACTTC. Translated: CASSFSTSGRNGRETQYF.

In DNA form, the CDR3 reads TGTGCCTGGAGTGTAGAAGGGGCGATCTATGGCTACACCTTC. As protein: CAWSVEGAIYGYTF. This chain joins TRBV30 and TRBJ1-2, with TRBD1 as a possible D gene (5 bases). V was clipped by 0 bases and J by 4 bases, with 12 bases between them. CDR1 GTSNPN and CDR2 SVGIG come from the germline V gene (reference sequence). This CDR3 region has 14 residues.